The rows below give T cell receptor beta chains drawn from one sample of a study of control samples from healthy donors and cancer patients. Method: immunoSEQ multiplex PCR; TCRdb's copy keeps in-frame clones and lacks some. The sample has about 35,000 clones, 80% to 95% seen once. The sequencing sample was made of PBMCs. The receptors here all came from a man between 35 and 55 years old with colorectal cancer. The CDR3 runs from the conserved cysteine through the conserved F or W. Fields, in order: J gene, V gene, D gene, clone size, CDR3 protein, CDR3 DNA. The D gene is left open where the match is weak. Clone sizes are given selectively: once, few, many, or a class where the clone is expanded.

j_gene: TRBJ1-2; v_gene: TRBV12-3/TRBV12-4; d_gene: .; abundance: .; CDR3aa: CASSLGFIYGYTF; CDR3nt: TGTGCCAGCAGTTTAGGATTCATCTATGGCTACACCTTC
j_gene: TRBJ2-7; v_gene: TRBV18; d_gene: .; abundance: .; CDR3aa: CASSPAYSYEQYF; CDR3nt: TGTGCCAGCTCACCAGCGTATAGCTACGAGCAGTACTTC
j_gene: TRBJ1-6; v_gene: TRBV19; d_gene: .; abundance: .; CDR3aa: CASSDRWEEYNSPLHF; CDR3nt: TGTGCCAGTTCTGACAGGTGGGAGGAATATAATTCACCCCTCCACTTT
j_gene: TRBJ2-7; v_gene: TRBV4-2; d_gene: .; abundance: few; CDR3aa: CASSHLRDSSSYEQYF; CDR3nt: TGTGCCAGCAGCCACCTTCGGGACTCTAGCTCCTACGAGCAGTACTTC
j_gene: TRBJ2-1; v_gene: TRBV12-3/TRBV12-4; d_gene: .; abundance: .; CDR3aa: CASSSRGEQFF; CDR3nt: TGTGCCAGCAGTAGCAGGGGAGAGCAGTTCTTC
j_gene: TRBJ2-5; v_gene: TRBV29-1; d_gene: .; abundance: .; CDR3aa: CSVVPAGRQETQYF; CDR3nt: TGCAGCGTTGTCCCGGCAGGGAGACAAGAGACCCAGTACTTC
j_gene: TRBJ1-1; v_gene: TRBV4-1; d_gene: .; abundance: .; CDR3aa: CASSRASSGSLTEAFF; CDR3nt: TGCGCCAGCAGCCGGGCCTCCAGTGGGTCGTTAACTGAAGCTTTCTTT
j_gene: TRBJ2-7; v_gene: TRBV9; d_gene: TRBD1; abundance: once; CDR3aa: CASSVGRGGADEQYF; CDR3nt: TGTGCCAGCAGCGTAGGTAGAGGGGGCGCGGACGAGCAGTACTTC
j_gene: TRBJ1-1; v_gene: TRBV27; d_gene: .; abundance: .; CDR3aa: CASRDITVGVTEAFF; CDR3nt: TGTGCCAGCAGAGATATAACAGTCGGGGTAACTGAAGCTTTCTTT
j_gene: TRBJ2-7; v_gene: TRBV20-1; d_gene: .; abundance: once; CDR3aa: CSASRGDRNSYEQYF; CDR3nt: TGCAGTGCTAGTCGGGGGGACAGGAACTCCTACGAGCAGTACTTC
j_gene: TRBJ1-1; v_gene: TRBV2; d_gene: TRBD1; abundance: .; CDR3aa: CASRRQGMNTEAFF; CDR3nt: TGTGCCAGCAGGCGACAGGGGATGAACACTGAAGCTTTCTTT